A single sample is the source of the 18 T cell receptor beta chains below, sequenced in a study of CD8 T cells in Susac syndrome. Roughly 0.5 to 1 ug RNA was reverse transcribed with random hexamers. TCRdb independently ran MiXCR on the immunoSEQ multiplex PCR reads; one entry per CDR3 protein. The sample has roughly 190,000 distinct CDR3 sequences, approximately 93% seen once. Sequencing input: CD4+ T cells from PBMCs. The receptor set was obtained from a human donor in good health.

This sequence joins TRBV5-6 and TRBJ2-7, with 7 nucleotides matching TRBD1. There are 14 residues in the CDR3. Trimming cost V 4 bases and J 6 bases; bases outside gene matches: 10. Germline V gene data show CDR1 as SGHDT and CDR2 as YYEEEE. CDR3 protein: CASSKQGFLGEQYV. The CDR3 bases are TGTGCCAGCAGCAAACAGGGGTTCCTAGGCGAGCAGTACGTC.

CDR3 residues: CASSSGFWNTEAFF. Written as DNA, the CDR3 is TGTGCCAGCAGTTCCGGGTTCTGGAACACTGAAGCTTTCTTT. This chain joins TRBV6-5 and TRBJ1-1; D gene ambiguous. The CDR3 spans 14 residues. Germline lookup yields CDR1 MNHEY and CDR2 SVGAGI. V dropped 4 bases and J dropped 1 base, with 10 bases sitting between them.

The chain recombines TRBV4-3 with TRBJ2-6, with 8 bases lining up with TRBD1. The CDR3 is 13 residues long. Germline V gene lookup returns CDR1 LGHNA and CDR2 YSLEER. V lost 3 bases, J lost 12 bases, and 4 bases stayed unmatched. The CDR3 DNA reads TGCGCCAGCAGCCAGATGACAGGGGCCGTCCTGACTTTC. Its protein product is CASSQMTGAVLTF.

The chain recombines TRBV4-1 with TRBJ2-3, with TRBD2 matching 8 bases. The CDR3 length is 15 residues. Germline V gene data show CDR1 as MGHRA and CDR2 as YSYEKL. V gave up 3 bases and J gave up 6 bases; unmatched junction bases: 8. This CDR3 is CASSQTGTRRDTQYF. The CDR3 DNA follows: TGCGCCAGCAGCCAGACCGGGACTAGGAGGGATACGCAGTATTTT.

This clonotype appeared a single time. The CDR3 reads CASSLRSGSGRDEQYF. Written as DNA, the CDR3 is TGTGCCAGCAGCCTGAGAAGTGGGAGCGGGAGGGACGAGCAGTACTTC. This chain joins TRBV7-9 and TRBJ2-7, with 10 bases lining up with TRBD2. Germline V gives CDR1 SEHNR, CDR2 FQNEAQ (reference sequence). CDR3 length: 16 amino acids. Unmatched junction bases numbered 12, after V lost 5 bases and J lost 5 bases.

This rearrangement joins TRBV9 to TRBJ2-1; TRBD2 aligns across 10 bases. Looked up from germline, CDR1 is SGDLS and CDR2 is YYNGEE. With 1 base clipped from V and 7 bases from J, the junction kept 8 bases outside the gene matches. The CDR3 sequence is 16 residues long. The CDR3 DNA reads TGTGCCAGCAGCGTAAATAGCGGGGGGATTGGGAATGAGCAGTTCTTC. The encoded protein is CASSVNSGGIGNEQFF.

The J gene is TRBJ2-2, the V gene TRBV9, with D tentatively TRBD1 (6 bases). CDR1 is SGDLS, CDR2 YYNGEE, per germline. V was trimmed by 2 bases and J by 1 base, leaving 15 bases between them. CDR3 size: 17 residues. The CDR3 here is CASSVLGGGLNTGELFF. The DNA for the CDR3 is TGTGCCAGCAGCGTCCTTGGTGGGGGCTTGAACACCGGGGAGCTGTTTTTT.

V is TRBV7-8 and J is TRBJ2-5, with D possibly matching TRBD2 (5 bases). Trimming shortened V by 5 bases and J by 5 bases, and 18 bases separated the two germline ends. This CDR3 spans 15 amino acids. Germline V gene lookup returns CDR1 SGHVS and CDR2 FQNEAQ. CDR3 nucleotide sequence: TGTGCCAGCAGCCTCTCCCCGGGGATTGGGGAGACCCAGTACTTC. Translating it yields CASSLSPGIGETQYF.

The chain combines TRBV24-1 with TRBJ2-3; TRBD1 or TRBD2 may be the D gene (5 bases each). The ends were cut back, 7 bases at V and 0 bases at J, with 19 bases in the middle. This CDR3 spans 17 amino acids. Per the germline V gene, CDR1 is KGHDR and CDR2 is SFDVKD. As DNA, the CDR3 is TGTGCCACCAGGGTAACGGGGCCAATCGCTAGCACAGATACGCAGTATTTT. This sequence encodes CATRVTGPIASTDTQYF.

This rearrangement joins TRBV6-1 to TRBJ1-5, with a tentative D call TRBD1 (5 bases). CDR3 length: 16 amino acids. Germline CDR1 is MNHNS and CDR2 is SASEGT. Trimming removed 5 bases at V and 4 bases at J, with 18 bases between. CDR3 amino acids: CASSPLETVGNQPQHF. The CDR3 DNA is TGTGCCAGCAGTCCCTTGGAGACAGTTGGAAATCAGCCCCAGCATTTT.

The V and J genes are TRBV27 and TRBJ2-3; TRBD1 matches 7 bases. This CDR3 contains 16 residues. Losses at the gene ends were 5 bases for V and 1 base for J; bases not matched to a gene: 9. Per the germline V gene, CDR1 is MNHEY and CDR2 is SMNVEV (reference sequence). The CDR3 loop is CASSTYDRAGTDTQYF. CDR3 nucleotides: TGTGCCAGCAGTACCTACGACAGGGCGGGCACAGATACGCAGTATTTT.

This rearrangement joins TRBV3-1 to TRBJ2-4; a weak D match, TRBD1 (5 bases). The CDR3 extends over 16 amino acids. V was shortened by 4 bases and J by 7 bases, with 20 bases between the two germline ends. Germline V gene sequence: CDR1 LGHDT, CDR2 YNNKEL (reference sequence). The CDR3 loop is CASSRGAAPRGNIQYF. In DNA form, the CDR3 reads TGTGCCAGCAGCCGTGGGGCGGCACCGCGAGGTAACATTCAGTACTTC.

V gene TRBV20-1 combines with J gene TRBJ1-2; D might be TRBD1 (5 bases). V lost 3 bases and J 9 bases, leaving 20 bases between the germline ends. CDR1 is DFQATT, CDR2 SNEGSKA, per germline (reference sequence). CDR3 length: 14 amino acids. The CDR3 region is CSASLRTGLESYTF. CDR3 sequence (DNA): TGCAGTGCTAGCCTGAGAACAGGATTAGAGAGCTACACCTTC.

This clonotype was seen just once. The chain combines TRBV19 with TRBJ1-3; D unresolved. Germline V gene lookup returns CDR1 LNHDA and CDR2 SQIVND (reference sequence). The CDR3 runs 13 residues. V gave up 9 bases and J gave up 4 bases, with 13 bases separating them. The CDR3 region is CASDNRIGNTIYF. The CDR3 DNA sequence: TGTGCCAGCGATAACCGGATCGGAAACACCATATATTTT.

This sequence joins TRBV29-1 and TRBJ1-1; the D gene is possibly TRBD1 (5 bases). From germline, CDR1 is SQVTM and CDR2 ANQGSEA. V was trimmed by 5 bases and J by 5 bases, leaving 12 bases between them. CDR3 length equals 12 residues. The chain's CDR3 is CSVYPGRTEAFF. In nucleotides, the CDR3 is TGCAGCGTTTACCCGGGGCGGACTGAAGCTTTCTTT.

The chain recombines TRBV14 with TRBJ1-6; D may be TRBD1 (6 bases). Per the germline V gene, CDR1 is SGHDN and CDR2 is FVKESK. V was pared by 5 bases and J by 1 base, with 24 bases between. CDR3 length: 20 residues. The CDR3 protein is CASSKRSAGVLESYNSPLHF. DNA of the CDR3: TGTGCCAGCAGCAAAAGATCGGCAGGGGTCCTAGAGTCCTATAATTCACCCCTCCACTTT.

The rearrangement joins TRBV6-5 to TRBJ1-2; no clear D gene. The V and J ends lost 6 bases and 5 bases respectively, with 13 bases between them. CDR3 length equals 13 residues. Germline-derived CDR1 and CDR2 are MNHEY and SVGAGI. The CDR3: CASSFAVGYGYTF. The DNA for the CDR3 is TGTGCCAGCAGCTTTGCCGTTGGGTATGGCTACACCTTC.

V is TRBV12-3 or TRBV12-4 and J is TRBJ1-2; maybe TRBD1 (5 bases). This CDR3 contains 13 residues. The V end lost 5 bases, the J end lost 8 bases, and 15 bases lay between the germline ends. CDR3 amino acids: CASSRDVDRGYTF. The DNA for the CDR3 is TGTGCCAGCAGTCGGGACGTAGATAGGGGCTACACCTTC.